This T cell receptor beta chain was identified in a study of identical twins (dated by TCRdb to between 2015 and 2016). Some background on the complete study: The study deep-sequenced TCR alpha and beta repertoires from monozygotic twins, unrelated adults of various ages and cord blood to test whether fetal clonotypes persist. Replicate twin experiments were performed at different times using different library preparation protocols to rule out contamination. Overall study results and their limits: Recombination models systematically underestimated out-of-frame TCR alpha sharing in monozygotic twins but agreed with sharing between unrelated individuals. Zero-insertion analyses could be partly confounded by invariant T cells such as MAIT and iNKT, although diverse VJ usage argued against such confounding for most clonotypes. Compared with coincidental sharing between unrelated individuals, out-of-frame TCR alpha sequences shared between twins had an excess of sequences with low generation probability. Excess twin sharing in beta out-of-frame sequences was weaker because fewer shared sequences lowered the signal-to-noise ratio. Abundant cord blood beta clonotypes had fewer insertions, young adult naive repertoires showed a similar but weaker trend, and memory repertoires showed no such trend. Because the same donors could not be followed over many years, the conclusions depended on cross-sectional statistical analysis.

With respect to this clonotype: This receptor's antigen is unknown. No much larger clone is present one base from it, and per-base qualities are unavailable.

Preparation of the library involved 5' RACE. The sequencer listed for this sample is Illumina HiSeq 2000. A universal primer binding site was added through template switching, and the final cDNA carried a unique molecular identifier so that TCR cDNA molecules could be counted accurately. Specific primers in the conserved constant-segment region were used to synthesize first-strand cDNA for the TCR alpha and beta chains. To control for contamination, every cDNA library was double barcoded, receiving both a SMART-Mk sample barcode and Illumina barcodes. TruSeq adapter sequences along with Illumina sample barcodes were introduced in two successive PCR steps. TCR alpha and beta cDNA libraries were sequenced on the Illumina HiSeq platform with custom primers. On the study's bioinformatics: MiGEC was used to process raw reads and extract unique molecular identifiers, and MiXCR was used to find CDR3 positions. Recombination models were inferred per individual with the repgenHMM and IGoR tools using an EM algorithm. The analysis of shared clonotypes was done with the tcR package in R, with sharing normalized by the product of cloneset sizes. To study raw recombination free of thymic and clonal selection effects, out-of-frame nonproductive sequences were analyzed. Through fastp at Q25 and MiXCR, TCRdb rebuilt clones from the public reads, retaining in-frame beta chains. Identical CDR3 protein sequences are pooled into one entry, listed with their most common genes and DNA. The V and J calls and clone size come from TCRdb's table, not from the authors' own analysis. A total of some 760,000 distinct CDR3 sequences appear in this sample, 18% of them only once. Jointly, the top ten make up about an eighth of the sample.

Taken from cysteine to phenylalanine, the CDR3 has 16 residues. Left in the record is the CDR3 DNA by itself, 48 bases read in frame from the first base. V and J lose 2 bases and 5 bases, and a span of 15 bases separates them. All donors were healthy Caucasians. Three pairs of female monozygotic twins, all aged roughly 18 to 29 years, were included in the twin cohort. Peripheral blood mononuclear cells were the source from which RNA for the TCR libraries was isolated. The same specimen was also included in a second study, on T cells expressing NK-cell markers. According to the second study: In sorted CD3+CD56+NKG2C+, CD3+CD56+NKG2C- and CD3+CD56-NKG2C+ T-cell subsets from 7 to 9 donors, TCR beta-chain repertoires were profiled. Among the eight sequenced donors, only one was HCMV-seronegative, while the other seven were HCMV-seropositive. In several experiments an anti-gammadeltaTCR antibody was added to restrict sorting to alphabetaTCR-expressing T cells. In roughly 6 donors, the dominant CD3+CD56+NKG2C+ clonotypes ranked among the top 10 CD8+ clonotypes, making up about 1.0-7.0% of CD8+ T cells. Those dominant clonotypes were again the most abundant among CD3+CD56-NKG2C+ cells in a few donors, at about 25-60.1%. Whether the expanded NKG2C-expressing T cell clones were specific for HCMV antigens remained unclear. The study sequenced eight donors, all healthy volunteers chosen at random: three men and five women. To determine HCMV serostatus, a commercial ELISA kit was used to detect HCMV-specific IgG in serum. For five or six donors, unsorted PBMC were also used to sequence bulk peripheral blood T-cell repertoires. MIGEC handled demultiplexing of the reads and grouping by UMI, while MiTCR was used to assemble and quantify clonotypes. Only TCR cDNA sequences supported by at least two reads were kept to exclude erroneous sequences. Downstream repertoire analysis used the tcR package, and clonotypes were matched across fractions by CDR3 nucleotide sequence plus V segment. Antigen specificity was annotated against VDJdb with VDJmatch, allowing one amino acid substitution in CDR3.

The chain is made from TRBV12-3 or TRBV12-4 and TRBJ2-2; TRBD2 is a possible D gene, resting on 7 matching bases. The receptor comes from a woman under 30 in good health. The sequenced material came from PBMCs. The CDR3 region reads CASSLSLGGPTGELFF. The nucleotide sequence is TGTGCCAGCAGTTTATCCCTGGGGGGGCCGACCGGGGAGCTGTTTTTT.